This TCR beta chain originates from a study of blood T cell repertoires in COVID-19. TCRdb's table, derived via immunoSEQ multiplex PCR, lists solely in-frame clones and lacks some. Here the sample spans around 80,000 clones, 80% being singletons. This CDR3 has 15 amino acids. V was pared by 0 bases and J by 1 base, with 1 base of the junction left unmatched. Per the germline V gene, CDR1 is MNHEY and CDR2 is SVGAGI. Input material: peripheral blood. This receptor was taken from a woman between 65 and 79 years old with acute or convalescent COVID-19. The chain carries TRBV6-5 and TRBJ1-1, with 8 bases that match TRBD1. CDR3 sequence reads: CASSYSGTGNTEAFF. For the CDR3, the DNA is TGTGCCAGCAGTTACTCCGGGACAGGGAACACTGAAGCTTTCTTT.